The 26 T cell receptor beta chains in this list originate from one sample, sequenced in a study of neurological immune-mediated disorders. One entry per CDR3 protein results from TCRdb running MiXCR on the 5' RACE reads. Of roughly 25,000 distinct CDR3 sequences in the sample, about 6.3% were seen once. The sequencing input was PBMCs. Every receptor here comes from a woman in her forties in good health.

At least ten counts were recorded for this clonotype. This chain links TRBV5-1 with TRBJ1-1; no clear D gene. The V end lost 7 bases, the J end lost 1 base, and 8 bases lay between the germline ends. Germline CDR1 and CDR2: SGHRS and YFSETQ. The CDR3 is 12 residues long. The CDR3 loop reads CASGRENTEAFF. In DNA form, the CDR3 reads TGCGCCAGCGGGCGTGAGAACACTGAAGCTTTCTTT. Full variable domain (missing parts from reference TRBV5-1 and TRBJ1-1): KAGVTQTPRYLIKTRGQQVTLSCSPISGHRSVSWYQQTPGQGLQFLFEYFSETQRNKGNFPGRFSGRQFSNSRSEMNVSTLELGDSALYLCASGRENTEAFFGQGTRLTVV.

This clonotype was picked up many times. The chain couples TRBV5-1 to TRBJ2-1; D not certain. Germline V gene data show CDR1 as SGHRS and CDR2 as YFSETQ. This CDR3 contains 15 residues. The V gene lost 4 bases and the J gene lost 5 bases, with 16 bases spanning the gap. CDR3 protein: CASSPGLDFNNEQFF. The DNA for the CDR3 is TGCGCCAGCAGCCCGGGCCTCGACTTTAACAATGAGCAGTTCTTC.

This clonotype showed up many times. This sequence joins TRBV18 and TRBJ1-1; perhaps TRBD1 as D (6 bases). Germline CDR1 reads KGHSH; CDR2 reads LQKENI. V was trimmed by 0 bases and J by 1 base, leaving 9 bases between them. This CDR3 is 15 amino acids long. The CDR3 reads CASSPPKGENTEAFF. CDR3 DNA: TGTGCCAGCTCACCACCGAAGGGGGAGAACACTGAAGCTTTCTTT.

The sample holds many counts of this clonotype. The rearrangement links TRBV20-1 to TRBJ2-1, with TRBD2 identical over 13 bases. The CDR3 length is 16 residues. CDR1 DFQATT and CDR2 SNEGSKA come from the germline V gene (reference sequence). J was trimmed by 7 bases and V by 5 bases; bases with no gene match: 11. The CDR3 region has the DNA TGCAGTGCTGTATCACCGGGACTAGCGGGGCGAAATGAGCAGTTCTTC. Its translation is CSAVSPGLAGRNEQFF.

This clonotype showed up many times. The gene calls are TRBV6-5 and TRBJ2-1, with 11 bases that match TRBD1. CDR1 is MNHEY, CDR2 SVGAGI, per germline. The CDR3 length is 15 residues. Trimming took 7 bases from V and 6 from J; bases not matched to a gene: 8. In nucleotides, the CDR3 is TGTGCCAGCAAGCCCGGACAGGGGGCGCGCAATGAGCAGTTCTTC. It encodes CASKPGQGARNEQFF.

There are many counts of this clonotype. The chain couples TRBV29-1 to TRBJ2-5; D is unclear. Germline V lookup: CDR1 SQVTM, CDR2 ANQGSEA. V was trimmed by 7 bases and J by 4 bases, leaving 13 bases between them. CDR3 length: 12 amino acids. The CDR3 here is CSAVDDGETQYF. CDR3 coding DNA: TGCAGCGCTGTAGACGATGGAGAGACCCAGTACTTC.

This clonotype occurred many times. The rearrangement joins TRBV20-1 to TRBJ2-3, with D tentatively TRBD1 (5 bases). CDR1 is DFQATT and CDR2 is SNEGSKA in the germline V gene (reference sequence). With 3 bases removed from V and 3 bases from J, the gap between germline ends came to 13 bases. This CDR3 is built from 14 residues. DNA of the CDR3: TGCAGTGCTAGTGACAGAGTGCGGACAGATACGCAGTATTTT. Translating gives CSASDRVRTDTQYF.

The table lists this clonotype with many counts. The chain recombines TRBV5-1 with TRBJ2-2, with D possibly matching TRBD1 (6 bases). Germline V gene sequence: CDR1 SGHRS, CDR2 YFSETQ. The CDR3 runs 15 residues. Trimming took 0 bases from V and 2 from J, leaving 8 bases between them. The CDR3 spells CASSLGTANTGELFF. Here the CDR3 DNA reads TGCGCCAGCAGCTTGGGGACAGCAAACACCGGGGAGCTGTTTTTT. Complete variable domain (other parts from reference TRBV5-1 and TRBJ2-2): KAGVTQTPRYLIKTRGQQVTLSCSPISGHRSVSWYQQTPGQGLQFLFEYFSETQRNKGNFPGRFSGRQFSNSRSEMNVSTLELGDSALYLCASSLGTANTGELFFGEGSRLTVL.

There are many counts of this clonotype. In DNA, the CDR3 is TGCAGTGCTAGAGTAAGGGGACAGGGAACCTACAATGAGCAGTTCTTC. Amino acids: CSARVRGQGTYNEQFF. The gene calls are TRBV20-1 and TRBJ2-1; 9 nucleotides agree with TRBD1. V lost 1 base and J lost 2; bases outside the gene matches: 6. The germline V gene encodes CDR1 DFQATT and CDR2 SNEGSKA (reference sequence). The CDR3 length is 16 residues.

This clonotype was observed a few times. CDR3 sequence: CASTPRGSSYNSPLHF. As DNA, the CDR3 is TGTGCCAGCACCCCCAGGGGGAGCTCCTATAATTCACCCCTCCACTTT. This chain connects TRBV25-1 to TRBJ1-6; 7 nucleotides agree with TRBD1. The junction had 6 bases not matched to a gene; V was cut back by 7 bases and J by 0 bases. This CDR3 region has 16 residues. Looked up from germline, CDR1 is MGHDK and CDR2 is SYGVNS.

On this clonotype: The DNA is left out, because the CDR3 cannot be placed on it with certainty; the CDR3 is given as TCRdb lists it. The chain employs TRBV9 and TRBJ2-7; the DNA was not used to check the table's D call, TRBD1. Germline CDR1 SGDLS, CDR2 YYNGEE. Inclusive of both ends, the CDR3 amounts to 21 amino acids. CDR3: CASSFYICSGMGQGESYEQYF.

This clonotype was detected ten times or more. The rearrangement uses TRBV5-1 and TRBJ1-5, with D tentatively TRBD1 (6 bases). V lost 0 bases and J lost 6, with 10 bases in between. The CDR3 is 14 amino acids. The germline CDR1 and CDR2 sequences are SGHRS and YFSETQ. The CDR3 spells CASSLAGGAQPQHF. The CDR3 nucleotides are TGCGCCAGCAGCTTGGCCGGGGGGGCTCAGCCCCAGCATTTT.

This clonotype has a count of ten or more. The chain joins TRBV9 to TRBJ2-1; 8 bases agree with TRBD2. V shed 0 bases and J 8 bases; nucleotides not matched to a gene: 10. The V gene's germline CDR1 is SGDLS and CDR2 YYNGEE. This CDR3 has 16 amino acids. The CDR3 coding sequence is TGTGCCAGCAGCGTAGACCAAGCGGGAGTGGGCGATGAGCAGTTCTTC. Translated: CASSVDQAGVGDEQFF.

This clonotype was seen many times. CDR3 protein: CASSTQAGVGTDTQYF. In nucleotides, the CDR3 is TGTGCCAGCAGTACCCAAGCGGGAGTTGGCACAGATACGCAGTATTTT. The V and J genes are TRBV12-3 or TRBV12-4 and TRBJ2-3; 8 nucleotides agree with TRBD2. CDR3 length: 16 residues. V was clipped by 5 bases and J by 1 base; unmatched bases: 8.

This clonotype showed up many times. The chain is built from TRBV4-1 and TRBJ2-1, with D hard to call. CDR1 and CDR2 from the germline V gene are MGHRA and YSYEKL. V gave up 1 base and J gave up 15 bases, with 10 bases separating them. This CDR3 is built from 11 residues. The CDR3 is CASSQGIFPFF. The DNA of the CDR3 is TGCGCCAGCAGCCAAGGAATTTTTCCGTTCTTC.

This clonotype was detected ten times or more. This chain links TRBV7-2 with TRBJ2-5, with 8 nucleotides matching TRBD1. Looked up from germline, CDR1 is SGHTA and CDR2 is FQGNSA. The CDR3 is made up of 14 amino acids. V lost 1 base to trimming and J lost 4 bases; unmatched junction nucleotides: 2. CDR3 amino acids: CASSLDRGRETQYF. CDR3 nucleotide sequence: TGTGCCAGCAGCTTAGACAGGGGGAGAGAGACCCAGTACTTC. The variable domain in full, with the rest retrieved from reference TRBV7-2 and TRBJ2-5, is GAGVSQSPSNKVTEKGKDVELRCDPISGHTALYWYRQSLGQGLEFLIYFQGNSAPDKSGLPSDRFSAERTGGSVSTLTIQRTQQEDSAVYLCASSLDRGRETQYFGPGTRLLVL.

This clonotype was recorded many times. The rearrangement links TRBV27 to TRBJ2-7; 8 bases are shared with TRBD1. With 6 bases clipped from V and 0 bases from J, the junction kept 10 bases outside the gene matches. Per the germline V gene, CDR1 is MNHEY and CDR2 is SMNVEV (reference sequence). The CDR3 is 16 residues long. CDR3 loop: CASSRTLTGDSYEQYF. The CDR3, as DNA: TGTGCCAGCAGCCGAACTTTGACAGGGGACTCCTACGAGCAGTACTTC.

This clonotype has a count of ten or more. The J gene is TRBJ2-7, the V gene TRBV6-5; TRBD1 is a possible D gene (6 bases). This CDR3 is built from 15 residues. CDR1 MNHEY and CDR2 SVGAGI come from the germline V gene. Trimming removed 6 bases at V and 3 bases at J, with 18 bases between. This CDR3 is CASRKTGTHLYEQYF. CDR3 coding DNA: TGTGCCAGCAGGAAGACCGGGACACATCTCTACGAGCAGTACTTC.

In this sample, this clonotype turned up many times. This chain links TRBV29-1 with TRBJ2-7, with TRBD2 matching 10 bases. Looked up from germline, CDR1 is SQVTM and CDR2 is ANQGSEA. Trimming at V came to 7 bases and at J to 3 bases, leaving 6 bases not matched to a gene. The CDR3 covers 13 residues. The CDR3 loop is CSAGTSEIYEQYF. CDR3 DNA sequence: TGCAGCGCCGGGACTAGCGAGATCTACGAGCAGTACTTC.

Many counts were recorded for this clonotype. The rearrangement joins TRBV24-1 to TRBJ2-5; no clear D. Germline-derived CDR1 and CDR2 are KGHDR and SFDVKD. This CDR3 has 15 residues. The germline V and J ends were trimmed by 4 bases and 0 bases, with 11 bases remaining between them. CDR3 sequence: CATSDQELYQETQYF. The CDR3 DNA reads TGTGCCACCAGTGACCAGGAGCTGTACCAAGAGACCCAGTACTTC.

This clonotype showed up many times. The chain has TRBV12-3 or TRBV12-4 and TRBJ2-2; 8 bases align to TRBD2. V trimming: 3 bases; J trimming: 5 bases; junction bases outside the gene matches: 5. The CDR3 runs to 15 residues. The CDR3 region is CASSFGTSGTGELFF. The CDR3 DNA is TGTGCCAGCAGTTTCGGGACTAGTGGGACCGGGGAGCTGTTTTTT.

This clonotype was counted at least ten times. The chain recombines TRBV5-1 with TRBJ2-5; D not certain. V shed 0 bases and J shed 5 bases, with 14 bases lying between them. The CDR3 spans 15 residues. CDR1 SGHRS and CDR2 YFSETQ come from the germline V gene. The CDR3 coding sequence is TGCGCCAGCAGCTTGGGACCCCCGGTCTGGGAGACCCAGTACTTC. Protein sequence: CASSLGPPVWETQYF. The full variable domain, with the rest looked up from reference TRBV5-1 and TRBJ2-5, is KAGVTQTPRYLIKTRGQQVTLSCSPISGHRSVSWYQQTPGQGLQFLFEYFSETQRNKGNFPGRFSGRQFSNSRSEMNVSTLELGDSALYLCASSLGPPVWETQYFGPGTRLLVL.

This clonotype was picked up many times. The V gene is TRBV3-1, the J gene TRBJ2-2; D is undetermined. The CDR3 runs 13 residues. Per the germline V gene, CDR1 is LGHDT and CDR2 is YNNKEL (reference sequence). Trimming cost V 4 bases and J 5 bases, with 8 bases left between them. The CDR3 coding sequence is TGTGCCAGCAGCCGGTATCAAACCGGGGAGCTGTTTTTT. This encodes CASSRYQTGELFF.

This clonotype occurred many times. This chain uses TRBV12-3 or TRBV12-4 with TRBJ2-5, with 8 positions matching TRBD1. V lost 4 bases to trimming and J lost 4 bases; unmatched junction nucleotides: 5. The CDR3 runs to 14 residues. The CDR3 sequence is CASSWQGARETQYF. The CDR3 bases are TGTGCCAGCAGTTGGCAGGGGGCTCGAGAGACCCAGTACTTC.

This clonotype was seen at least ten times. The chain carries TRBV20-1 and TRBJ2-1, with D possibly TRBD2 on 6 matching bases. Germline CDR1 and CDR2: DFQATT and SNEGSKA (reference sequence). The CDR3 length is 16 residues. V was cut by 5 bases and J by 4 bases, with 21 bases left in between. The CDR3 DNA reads TGCAGTGCTTTTGGCGCTAGGGCGGGACGTTACAATGAGCAGTTCTTC. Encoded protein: CSAFGARAGRYNEQFF.

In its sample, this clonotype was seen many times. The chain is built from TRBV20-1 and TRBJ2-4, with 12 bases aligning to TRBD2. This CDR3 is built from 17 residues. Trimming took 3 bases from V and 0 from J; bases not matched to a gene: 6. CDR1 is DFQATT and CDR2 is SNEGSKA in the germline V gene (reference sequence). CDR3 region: CSARELAGGGAKNIQYF. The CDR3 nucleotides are TGCAGTGCTAGGGAGCTAGCGGGAGGGGGAGCCAAAAACATTCAGTACTTC.